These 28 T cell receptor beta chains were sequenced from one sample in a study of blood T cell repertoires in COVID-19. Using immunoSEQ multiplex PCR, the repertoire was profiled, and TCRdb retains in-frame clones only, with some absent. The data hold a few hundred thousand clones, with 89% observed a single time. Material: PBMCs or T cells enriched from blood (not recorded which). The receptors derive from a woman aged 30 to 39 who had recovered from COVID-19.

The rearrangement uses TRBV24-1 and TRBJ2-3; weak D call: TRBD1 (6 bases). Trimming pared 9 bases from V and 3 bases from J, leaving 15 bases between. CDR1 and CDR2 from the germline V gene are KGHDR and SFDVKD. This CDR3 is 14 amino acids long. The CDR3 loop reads CATGEGDLTDTQYF. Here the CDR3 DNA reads TGTGCCACCGGAGAGGGGGATTTGACAGATACGCAGTATTTT.

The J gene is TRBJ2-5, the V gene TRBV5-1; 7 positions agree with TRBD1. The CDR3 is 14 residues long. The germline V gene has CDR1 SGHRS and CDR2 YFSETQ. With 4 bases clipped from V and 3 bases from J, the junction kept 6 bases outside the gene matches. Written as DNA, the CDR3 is TGCGCCAGCAGCCGTATAGACAGGGAAGAGACCCAGTACTTC. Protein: CASSRIDREETQYF.

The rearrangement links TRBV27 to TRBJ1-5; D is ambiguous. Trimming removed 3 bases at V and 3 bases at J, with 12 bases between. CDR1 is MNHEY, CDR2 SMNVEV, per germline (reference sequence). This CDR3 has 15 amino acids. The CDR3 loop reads CASSLTGVNNQPQHF. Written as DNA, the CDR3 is TGTGCCAGCAGTTTGACGGGAGTTAACAATCAGCCCCAGCATTTT.

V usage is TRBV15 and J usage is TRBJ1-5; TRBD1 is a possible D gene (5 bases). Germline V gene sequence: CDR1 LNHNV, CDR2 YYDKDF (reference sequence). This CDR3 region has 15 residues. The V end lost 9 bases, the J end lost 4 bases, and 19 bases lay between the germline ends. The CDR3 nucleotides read TGTGCCACGTCGAAAGAGCAGGGAAGAAATCAGCCCCAGCATTTT. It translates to CATSKEQGRNQPQHF.

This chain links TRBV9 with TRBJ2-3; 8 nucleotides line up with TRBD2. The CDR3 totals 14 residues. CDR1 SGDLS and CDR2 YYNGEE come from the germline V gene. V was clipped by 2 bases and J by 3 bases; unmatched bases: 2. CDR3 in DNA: TGTGCCAGCAGCGTTAGCGGGATTACAGATACGCAGTATTTT. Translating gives CASSVSGITDTQYF.

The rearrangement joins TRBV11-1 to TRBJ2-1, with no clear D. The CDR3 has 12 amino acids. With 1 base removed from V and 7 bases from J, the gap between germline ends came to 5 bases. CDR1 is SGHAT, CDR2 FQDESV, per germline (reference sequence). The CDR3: CASSLGANEQFF. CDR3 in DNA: TGTGCCAGCAGCTTAGGGGCTAATGAGCAGTTCTTC.

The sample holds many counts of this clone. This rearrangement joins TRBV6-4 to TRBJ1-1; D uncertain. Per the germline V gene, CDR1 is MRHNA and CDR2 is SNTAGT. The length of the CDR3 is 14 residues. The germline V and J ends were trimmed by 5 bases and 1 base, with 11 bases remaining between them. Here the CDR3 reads CASSPNPGNTEAFF. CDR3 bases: TGTGCCAGCAGTCCCAATCCAGGGAACACTGAAGCTTTCTTT.

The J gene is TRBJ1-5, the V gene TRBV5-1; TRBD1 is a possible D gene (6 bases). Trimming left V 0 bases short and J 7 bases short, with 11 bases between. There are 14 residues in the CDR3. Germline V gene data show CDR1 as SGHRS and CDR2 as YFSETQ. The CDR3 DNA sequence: TGCGCCAGCAGCTTGGTTGGGGGGGGCCAGCCCCAGCATTTT. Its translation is CASSLVGGGQPQHF.

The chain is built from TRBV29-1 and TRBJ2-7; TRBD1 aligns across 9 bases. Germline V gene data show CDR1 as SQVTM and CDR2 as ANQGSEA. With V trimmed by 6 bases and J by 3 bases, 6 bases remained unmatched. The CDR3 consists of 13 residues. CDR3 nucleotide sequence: TGCAGCGTCCTTAAGGGACAGGGCTACGAGCAGTACTTC. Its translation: CSVLKGQGYEQYF.

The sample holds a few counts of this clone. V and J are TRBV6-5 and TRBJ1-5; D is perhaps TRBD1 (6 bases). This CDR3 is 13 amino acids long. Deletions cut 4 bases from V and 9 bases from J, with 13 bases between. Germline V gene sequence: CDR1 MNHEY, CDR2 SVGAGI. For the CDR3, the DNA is TGTGCCAGCAGTTTGGGGGGGGGCCGGCCCCAGCATTTT. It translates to CASSLGGGRPQHF.

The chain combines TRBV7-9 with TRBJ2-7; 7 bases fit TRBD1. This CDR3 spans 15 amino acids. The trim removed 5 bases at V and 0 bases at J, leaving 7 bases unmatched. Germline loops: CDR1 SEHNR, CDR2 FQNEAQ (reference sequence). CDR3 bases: TGTGCCAGCAGCCCGACAGGGAAACCCTCCTACGAGCAGTACTTC. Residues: CASSPTGKPSYEQYF. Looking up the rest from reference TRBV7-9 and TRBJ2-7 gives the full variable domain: DTGVSQNPRHKITKRGQNVTFRCDPISEHNRLYWYRQTLGQGPEFLTYFQNEAQLEKSRLLSDRFSAERPKGSFSTLEIQRTEQGDSAMYLCASSPTGKPSYEQYFGPGTRLTVT.

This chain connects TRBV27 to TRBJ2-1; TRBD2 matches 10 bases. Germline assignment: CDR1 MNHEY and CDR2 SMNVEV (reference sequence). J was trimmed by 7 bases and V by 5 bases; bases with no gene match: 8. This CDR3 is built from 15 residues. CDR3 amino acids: CASSPSGSIRNEQFF. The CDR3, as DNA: TGTGCCAGCAGTCCTAGCGGGAGTATCCGAAATGAGCAGTTCTTC.

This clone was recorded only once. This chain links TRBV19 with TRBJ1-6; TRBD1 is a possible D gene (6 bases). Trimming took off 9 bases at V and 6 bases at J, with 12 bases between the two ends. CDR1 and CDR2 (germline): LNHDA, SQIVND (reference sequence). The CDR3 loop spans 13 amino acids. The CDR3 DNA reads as TGTGCCAGGAGACAGGAACTTAATTCACCCCTCCACTTT. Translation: CARRQELNSPLHF. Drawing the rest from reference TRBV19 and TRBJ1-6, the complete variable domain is DGGITQSPKYLFRKEGQNVTLSCEQNLNHDAMYWYRQDPGQGLRLIYYSQIVNDFQKGDIAEGYSVSREKKESFPLTVTSAQKNPTAFYLCARRQELNSPLHFGNGTRLTVT.

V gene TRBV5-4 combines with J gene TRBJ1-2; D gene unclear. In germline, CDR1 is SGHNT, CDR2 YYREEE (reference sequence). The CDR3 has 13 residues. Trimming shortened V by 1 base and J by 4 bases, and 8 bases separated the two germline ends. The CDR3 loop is CASSLSWAYGYTF. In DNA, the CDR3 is TGTGCCAGCAGCTTGAGTTGGGCCTATGGCTACACCTTC.

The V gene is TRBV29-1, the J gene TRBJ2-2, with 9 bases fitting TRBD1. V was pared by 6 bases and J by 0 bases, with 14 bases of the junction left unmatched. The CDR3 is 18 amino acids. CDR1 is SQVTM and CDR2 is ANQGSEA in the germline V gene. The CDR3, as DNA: TGCAGCGTATTAACACGACCGGGACAGGGAACGAACACCGGGGAGCTGTTTTTT. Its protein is CSVLTRPGQGTNTGELFF.

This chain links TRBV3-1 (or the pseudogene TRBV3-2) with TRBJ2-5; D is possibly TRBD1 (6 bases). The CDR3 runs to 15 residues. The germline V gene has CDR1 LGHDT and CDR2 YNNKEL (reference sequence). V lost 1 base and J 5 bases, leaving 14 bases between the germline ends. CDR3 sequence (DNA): TGTGCCAGCAGCCAAGCTGGGGGCATTGGGGAGACCCAGTACTTC. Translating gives CASSQAGGIGETQYF.

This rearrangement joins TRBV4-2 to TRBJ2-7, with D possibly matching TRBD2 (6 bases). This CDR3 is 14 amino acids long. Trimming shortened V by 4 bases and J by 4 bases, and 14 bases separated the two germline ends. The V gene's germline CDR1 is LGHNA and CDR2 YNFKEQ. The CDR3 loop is CASSPLSGDYEQYF. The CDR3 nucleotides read TGTGCCAGCAGCCCTCTCTCGGGGGATTACGAGCAGTACTTC.

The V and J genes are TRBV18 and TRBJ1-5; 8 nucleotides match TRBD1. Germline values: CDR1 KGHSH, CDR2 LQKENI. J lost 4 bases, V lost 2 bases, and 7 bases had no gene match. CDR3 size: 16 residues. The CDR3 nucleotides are TGTGCCAGCTCACCAGGGGTCCGACAGGGGAATCAGCCCCAGCATTTT. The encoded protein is CASSPGVRQGNQPQHF.

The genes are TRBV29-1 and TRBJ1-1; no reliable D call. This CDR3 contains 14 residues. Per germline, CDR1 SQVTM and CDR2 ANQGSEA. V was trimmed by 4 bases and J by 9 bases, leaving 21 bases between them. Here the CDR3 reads CSVGDTPDGGKAFF. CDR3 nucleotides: TGCAGCGTTGGCGACACTCCGGACGGAGGTAAAGCTTTCTTT. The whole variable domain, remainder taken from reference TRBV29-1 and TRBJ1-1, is SAVISQKPSRDICQRGTSLTIQCQVDSQVTMMFWYRQQPGQSLTLIATANQGSEATYESGFVIDKFPISRPNLTFSTLTVSNMSPEDSSIYLCSVGDTPDGGKAFFGQGTRLTVV.

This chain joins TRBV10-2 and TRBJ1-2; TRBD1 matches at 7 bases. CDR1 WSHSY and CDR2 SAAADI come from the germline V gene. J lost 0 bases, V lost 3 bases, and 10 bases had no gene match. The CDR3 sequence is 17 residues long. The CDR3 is CASSDFRRGPANYGYTF. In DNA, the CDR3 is TGCGCCAGCAGTGATTTTAGGAGGGGGCCAGCTAACTATGGCTACACCTTC.

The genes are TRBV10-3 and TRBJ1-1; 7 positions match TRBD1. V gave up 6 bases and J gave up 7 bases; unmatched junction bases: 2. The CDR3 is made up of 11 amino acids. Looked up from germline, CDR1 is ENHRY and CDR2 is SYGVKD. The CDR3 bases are TGTGCCATCAGGGGGACAGTTGAAGCTTTCTTT. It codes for CAIRGTVEAFF.

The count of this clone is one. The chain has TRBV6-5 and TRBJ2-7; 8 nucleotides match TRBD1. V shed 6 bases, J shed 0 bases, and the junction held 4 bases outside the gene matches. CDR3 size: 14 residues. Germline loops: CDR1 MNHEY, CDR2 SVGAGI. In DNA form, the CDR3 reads TGTGCCAGCAGGGGACAGGCCAGCTCCTACGAGCAGTACTTC. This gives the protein CASRGQASSYEQYF.

The CDR3 sequence is CASRGRSGEETQYF. In DNA, the CDR3 is TGTGCCAGCAGAGGACGAAGCGGGGAAGAGACCCAGTACTTC. This chain uses TRBV6-5 with TRBJ2-5, with TRBD2 identical over 7 bases. The J segment lost 3 bases and the V segment lost 6 bases, leaving 7 bases of the junction unmatched. The length of the CDR3 is 14 residues. The germline V gene encodes CDR1 MNHEY and CDR2 SVGAGI.

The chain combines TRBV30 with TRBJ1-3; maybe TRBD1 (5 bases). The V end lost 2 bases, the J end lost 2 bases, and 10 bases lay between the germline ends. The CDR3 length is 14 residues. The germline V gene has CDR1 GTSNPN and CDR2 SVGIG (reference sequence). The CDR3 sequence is CAWSSGQPGNTIYF. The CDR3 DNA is TGTGCCTGGAGTTCAGGGCAGCCTGGAAACACCATATATTTT.

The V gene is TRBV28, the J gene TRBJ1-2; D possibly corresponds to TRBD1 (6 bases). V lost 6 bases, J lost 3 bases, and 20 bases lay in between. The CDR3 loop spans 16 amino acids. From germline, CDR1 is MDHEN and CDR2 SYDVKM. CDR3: CASSLGQRASHYGYTF. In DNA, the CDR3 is TGTGCCAGCAGCCTTGGACAGCGCGCCTCACACTATGGCTACACCTTC.

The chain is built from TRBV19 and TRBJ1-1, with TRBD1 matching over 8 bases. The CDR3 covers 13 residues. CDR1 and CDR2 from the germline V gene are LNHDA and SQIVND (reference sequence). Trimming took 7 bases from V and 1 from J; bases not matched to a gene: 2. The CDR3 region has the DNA TGTGCCAGTATTGGGACAGGGAACACTGAAGCTTTCTTT. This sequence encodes CASIGTGNTEAFF.

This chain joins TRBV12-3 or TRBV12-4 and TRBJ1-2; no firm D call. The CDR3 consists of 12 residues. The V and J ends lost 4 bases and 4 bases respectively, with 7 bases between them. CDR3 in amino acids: CASSSVIYGYTF. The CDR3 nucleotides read TGTGCCAGCAGTTCAGTGATCTATGGCTACACCTTC.

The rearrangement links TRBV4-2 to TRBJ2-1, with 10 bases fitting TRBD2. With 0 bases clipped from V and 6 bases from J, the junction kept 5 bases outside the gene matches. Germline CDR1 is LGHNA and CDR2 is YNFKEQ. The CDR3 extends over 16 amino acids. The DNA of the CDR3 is TGTGCCAGCAGCCAAGATCGGGGGACTAGCGTCAATGAGCAGTTCTTC. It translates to CASSQDRGTSVNEQFF.